The entry below gives a single TCR beta chain sequence along with its context. As yet, its antigen is unknown. This entry is derived from a study of Graves' ophthalmopathy and Graves' hyperthyroidism. CDR1 is SEHNR, CDR2 FQNEAQ, per germline (reference sequence). With V trimmed by 3 bases and J by 0 bases, 6 bases remained unmatched. The CDR3 contains 16 residues. RNA served as the template for amplifying TCR beta CDR3 regions. First-round RT-PCR relied on HTBI primers, and a second-round multiplex PCR came next. TCRdb reanalysed the multiplex PCR reads using MiXCR and keeps one entry per CDR3 protein. The profile shows 1 million to 1.3 million distinct CDR3 sequences, 35% to 40% of them singletons. Study conclusions and caveats: With roughly 69% sensitivity and about 72% specificity, the model predicted ophthalmopathy progression.

The chain joins TRBV7-9 to TRBJ1-1; TRBD1 agrees at 8 bases. The sequenced material came from peripheral blood or thyroid tissue (not recorded which). This sequence was found in an adult man with Graves' hyperthyroidism. DNA of the CDR3: TGTGCCAGCAGCTTCGGACAGGGCCCCATGAACACTGAAGCTTTCTTT. Translating it yields CASSFGQGPMNTEAFF.